One T cell receptor beta chain is described in this entry. This record belongs to a study of blood T cell repertoires in COVID-19. TCRdb's table, derived via immunoSEQ multiplex PCR, lists solely in-frame clones and lacks some. This sample has hundreds of thousands of clones, with 85% found just once. Trimming removed 5 bases from V and 0 bases from J, with 5 bases in between. CDR3 size: 13 residues. V gene TRBV12-3 or TRBV12-4 combines with J gene TRBJ1-3; the D is unclear. Sequenced input: peripheral blood. This clonotype was obtained from a human donor in a cohort sampled during active COVID-19. CDR3 bases: TGTGCCAGCAGTCTTTTCTCTGGAAACACCATATATTTT. This gives the protein CASSLFSGNTIYF.